The 20 T cell receptor beta chains reported below all come from one sample, sequenced in a study of T-cell reconstitution after alpha-beta-depleted transplantation in children. TCRbeta library construction was performed incorporating unique molecular identifiers. TCRdb re-analysed the PCR reads in MiXCR, keeping a single row per CDR3 protein. Among some 200,000 distinct CDR3 sequences listed, approximately 7% were seen once. Sequencing used PBMCs, obtained before TCRalphabeta/CD19-depleted stem cell transplant. The origin of the receptors is a boy younger than 10 with acute lymphoblastic leukemia, due to receive a stem cell transplant.

The sample holds many counts of this clonotype. The V call is TRBV20-1, the J call TRBJ2-1, with 14 nucleotides matching TRBD2. V dropped 6 bases and J dropped 7; count of bases not matched to a gene: 8. Germline V lookup: CDR1 DFQATT, CDR2 SNEGSKA (reference sequence). The CDR3 has 15 residues. The chain's CDR3 is CSATGGLAGGNEQFF. Here the CDR3 DNA reads TGCAGTGCAACCGGCGGACTAGCGGGAGGAAATGAGCAGTTCTTC.

This clonotype showed up just a few times. The chain links TRBV19 to TRBJ2-5; the D gene could be TRBD1 or TRBD2 (5 bases each). The V gene lost 8 bases and the J gene lost 10 bases, with 14 bases spanning the gap. Germline assignment: CDR1 LNHDA and CDR2 SQIVND (reference sequence). The CDR3 spans 11 residues. This CDR3 reads CASGTSLDQYF. The CDR3 DNA is TGTGCCAGTGGGACCTCGTTGGACCAGTACTTC.

This clonotype has a handful of counts. This chain uses TRBV5-1 with TRBJ2-7; 10 nucleotides align to TRBD2. The V and J ends lost 2 bases and 6 bases, in that order; junction bases with no gene match: 5. The CDR3 is 14 residues long. Germline values: CDR1 SGHRS, CDR2 YFSETQ. CDR3 region: CASSLAGGNLEQYF. In DNA form, the CDR3 reads TGCGCCAGCAGCTTAGCGGGAGGGAATCTCGAGCAGTACTTC. Drawing the rest from reference TRBV5-1 and TRBJ2-7, the complete variable domain is KAGVTQTPRYLIKTRGQQVTLSCSPISGHRSVSWYQQTPGQGLQFLFEYFSETQRNKGNFPGRFSGRQFSNSRSEMNVSTLELGDSALYLCASSLAGGNLEQYFGPGTRLTVT.

This rearrangement joins TRBV5-1 to TRBJ1-6; D might be TRBD1 (5 bases). V lost 7 bases, J lost 4 bases, and 12 bases lay in between. The CDR3 has 14 residues. Germline V gene sequence: CDR1 SGHRS, CDR2 YFSETQ. The CDR3 loop reads CASSGDLYNSPLHF. CDR3 DNA: TGCGCCAGCTCGGGGGACCTGTATAATTCACCCCTCCACTTT.

This sequence joins TRBV20-1 and TRBJ2-2; no definite D call. CDR3 size: 13 residues. Trimming took off 6 bases at V and 1 base at J, with 9 bases between the two ends. Per the germline V gene, CDR1 is DFQATT and CDR2 is SNEGSKA (reference sequence). The CDR3 sequence: CSAQPRNTGELFF. In DNA, the CDR3 is TGCAGTGCACAACCCAGGAACACCGGGGAGCTGTTTTTT.

This clonotype occurred many times. This sequence joins TRBV6-5 and TRBJ1-5, with D uncertain. CDR1 is MNHEY, CDR2 SVGAGI, per germline. The CDR3 covers 14 residues. V lost 0 bases to trimming and J lost 5 bases, with 8 bases between them. Written as DNA, the CDR3 is TGTGCCAGCAGTTACTCGATGAGTTATCAGCCCCAGCATTTT. It is translated as CASSYSMSYQPQHF.

This clonotype was found many times. J is TRBJ1-1 and V is TRBV20-1, with D hard to call. The V end lost 4 bases, the J end lost 1 base, and 16 bases lay between the germline ends. CDR3 length equals 15 residues. Per germline, CDR1 DFQATT and CDR2 SNEGSKA (reference sequence). CDR3 nucleotides: TGCAGTGCTACCTTAAGCGGGTCCGGGAACACTGAAGCTTTCTTT. Translation: CSATLSGSGNTEAFF.

This clonotype has only a few counts. The CDR3 region has the DNA TGTGCCAGCAGCCGGGGGATGGAAGAGACCCAGTACTTC. It encodes CASSRGMEETQYF. This chain uses TRBV7-2 with TRBJ2-5; tentatively, D is TRBD2 (6 bases). CDR1 is SGHTA, CDR2 FQGNSA, per germline. The CDR3 runs 13 residues. V was trimmed by 5 bases and J by 3 bases, leaving 10 bases between them.

This clonotype was detected ten times or more. This sequence joins TRBV6-5 and TRBJ2-3; either TRBD1 or TRBD2 may supply D (6 bases each). This CDR3 comprises 14 residues. Germline V gives CDR1 MNHEY, CDR2 SVGAGI. V lost 3 bases to trimming and J lost 2 bases, with 9 bases between them. The CDR3 loop reads CASSYRGATDTQYF. In DNA form, the CDR3 reads TGTGCCAGCAGTTATAGGGGGGCCACAGATACGCAGTATTTT.

V is TRBV7-4 and J is TRBJ2-5, with TRBD1 matching over 7 bases. There are 15 residues in the CDR3. Germline V gene lookup returns CDR1 SGHVT and CDR2 SQSDAQ. Trimming at V came to 0 bases and at J to 5 bases, leaving 6 bases not matched to a gene. As DNA, the CDR3 is TGTGCCAGCAGCTTAGCAGGGGGCGCAGGGGAGACCCAGTACTTC. Its translation: CASSLAGGAGETQYF.

This clonotype occurred a few times. Mismatch with germline at one junction end may stem from a read error. This rearrangement joins TRBV5-6 to TRBJ2-3; the D is unclear. CDR3 length: 15 residues. CDR1 is SGHDT, CDR2 YYEEEE, per germline. The CDR3 nucleotides read TGTGCCAGCACCCGCGATGGCGGAACCACAGATACGCACTATTTT. Protein product: CASTRDGGTTDTHYF.

This clonotype was counted ten times or more. This rearrangement joins TRBV6-1 to TRBJ1-5; no clear D. The CDR3 contains 15 residues. The germline gives CDR1 MNHNS, CDR2 SASEGT. With 5 bases removed from V and 5 bases from J, the gap between germline ends came to 16 bases. The CDR3 region has the DNA TGTGCCAGCAGTCGAGACTCTTGGGGAGATCAGCCCCAGCATTTT. Amino acids: CASSRDSWGDQPQHF.

In the case of this clonotype: A read error may be the cause here, since a much bigger clone is one base away. The chain couples TRBV24-1 to TRBJ2-7; D is undetermined. The length of the CDR3 is 13 residues. Germline CDR1 KGHDR, CDR2 SFDVKD. The CDR3 sequence: CATSDKNSYVQYF. The CDR3 region has the DNA TGTGCCACCAGTGATAAAAATTCCTACGTGCAGTACTTC.

This clonotype came up a few times. The chain carries TRBV7-9 and TRBJ2-7; D gene uncertain. The CDR3 runs to 11 residues. V was clipped by 5 bases and J by 6 bases, with 8 bases between them. CDR1 and CDR2 from the germline V gene are SEHNR and FQNEAQ (reference sequence). The CDR3 spells CASSGKGEQYF. CDR3 sequence (DNA): TGTGCCAGCAGCGGCAAGGGCGAGCAGTACTTC.

This clonotype was seen ten or more times. In DNA form, the CDR3 reads TGTGCCAGTAGACCGGGACTAGGCTCCTACGAGCAGTACTTC. Translating it yields CASRPGLGSYEQYF. The rearrangement links TRBV19 to TRBJ2-7; 8 bases align to TRBD2. CDR3 length: 14 residues. V lost 6 bases, J lost 0 bases, and 4 bases stayed unmatched. Germline CDR1 LNHDA, CDR2 SQIVND (reference sequence).

This chain connects TRBV18 to TRBJ1-1; D gene unclear. V lost 6 bases to trimming and J lost 2 bases, with 13 bases between them. The CDR3 runs 14 residues. CDR1 and CDR2 (germline): KGHSH, LQKENI. The CDR3 reads CASSRGSTNTEAFF. The CDR3 bases are TGTGCCAGCTCGCGCGGATCTACTAACACTGAAGCTTTCTTT.

This clonotype was found many times. The gene calls are TRBV7-9 and TRBJ1-5; D unclear. Trimming took off 4 bases at V and 5 bases at J, with 6 bases between the two ends. This CDR3 is 12 amino acids long. CDR1 and CDR2 (germline): SEHNR, FQNEAQ (reference sequence). In nucleotides, the CDR3 is TGTGCCAGCAGCTCCGCAGATCAGCCCCAGCATTTT. It yields the protein CASSSADQPQHF. Variable domain in full (rest from reference TRBV7-9 and TRBJ1-5): DTGVSQNPRHKITKRGQNVTFRCDPISEHNRLYWYRQTLGQGPEFLTYFQNEAQLEKSRLLSDRFSAERPKGSFSTLEIQRTEQGDSAMYLCASSSADQPQHFGDGTRLSIL.

The rearrangement uses TRBV5-1 and TRBJ2-5, with D possibly being TRBD2 (6 bases). CDR1 and CDR2 from the germline V gene are SGHRS and YFSETQ. Trimming took off 8 bases at V and 5 bases at J, with 16 bases between the two ends. The CDR3 is 13 residues long. The CDR3 reads CASQKEGRETQYF. CDR3 DNA: TGCGCCAGTCAAAAGGAGGGACGGGAGACCCAGTACTTC.

In its sample, this clonotype is medium-sized. This chain joins TRBV10-3 and TRBJ1-6; D is unclear. Germline CDR1 reads ENHRY; CDR2 reads SYGVKD. Trimming took 3 bases from V and 1 from J, leaving 7 bases between them. This CDR3 has 15 residues. CDR3 nucleotide sequence: TGTGCCATCAGTGATGAGGGTTCCTATAATTCACCCCTCCACTTT. Residues: CAISDEGSYNSPLHF.

This clonotype was seen ten or more times. This chain connects TRBV5-1 to TRBJ2-1; TRBD2 aligns across 9 bases. After removal of 3 bases from V and 6 bases from J, the junction contained 7 bases not matched to a gene. Germline V gene sequence: CDR1 SGHRS, CDR2 YFSETQ. The CDR3 loop spans 15 amino acids. CDR3 residues: CASSSGLAWVNEQFF. The CDR3 coding sequence is TGCGCCAGCAGCTCGGGACTAGCTTGGGTCAATGAGCAGTTCTTC.